These 25 T cell receptor beta chains were all obtained from the same sample, sequenced in a study of blood T cell repertoires in COVID-19. Libraries were prepared by immunoSEQ multiplex PCR; TCRdb keeps only in-frame clonotypes and omits some of them. The table has about 430,000 clones, about 88% seen once. The material sequenced was PBMCs or T cells enriched from blood (not recorded which). The source is a woman aged 18-29 years who had been exposed to COVID-19.

Worth noting for this clone: In the same sample, other DNA sequences code for this CDR3. V usage is TRBV27 and J usage is TRBJ2-7, with TRBD2 identical over 14 bases. CDR1 is MNHEY and CDR2 is SMNVEV in the germline V gene (reference sequence). The length of the CDR3 is 16 residues. The trim removed 5 bases at V and 3 bases at J, leaving 6 bases unmatched. The CDR3 is CASSPLGTSGSYEQYF. DNA for the CDR3: TGTGCCAGCAGTCCACTCGGGACTAGCGGGAGCTACGAGCAGTACTTC.

The chain uses TRBV19 and TRBJ1-6; tentative D call: TRBD1 (6 bases). Trimming took 3 bases from V and 6 from J, leaving 15 bases between them. The CDR3 is 16 amino acids. From germline, CDR1 is LNHDA and CDR2 SQIVND (reference sequence). The CDR3 is CASSIRQGYVNSPLHF. As DNA, the CDR3 is TGTGCCAGTAGTATTCGGCAGGGGTATGTTAATTCACCCCTCCACTTT.

The rearrangement joins TRBV28 to TRBJ2-7, with 8 positions matching TRBD2. Germline V gene lookup returns CDR1 MDHEN and CDR2 SYDVKM. The ends lost 7 bases at V and 7 bases at J; junction bases unmatched: 15. This CDR3 has 15 residues. The CDR3 loop is CASKFSGSAQWEQYF. CDR3 DNA: TGTGCCAGCAAATTCAGCGGGAGCGCCCAGTGGGAGCAGTACTTC.

J is TRBJ2-7 and V is TRBV7-8; D is unclear. CDR3 size: 15 residues. The V gene's germline CDR1 is SGHVS and CDR2 FQNEAQ. V was trimmed by 5 bases and J by 0 bases, leaving 14 bases between them. CDR3 amino acids: CASSRAIISSYEQYF. Written as DNA, the CDR3 is TGTGCCAGCAGCCGTGCAATAATTAGCTCCTACGAGCAGTACTTC.

The V gene is TRBV3-1 (or the pseudogene TRBV3-2), the J gene TRBJ2-7; 11 bases align to TRBD2. The V and J ends lost 3 bases and 4 bases, in that order; junction bases with no gene match: 8. Germline V lookup: CDR1 LGHDT, CDR2 YNNKEL (reference sequence). The CDR3 is 16 residues long. CDR3 nucleotide sequence: TGTGCCAGCAGCCAGGCTCTACTAGCGGGAGAATACGAGCAGTACTTC. Its protein product is CASSQALLAGEYEQYF.

The rearrangement uses TRBV9 and TRBJ1-3, with 7 bases fitting TRBD1. Germline lookup yields CDR1 SGDLS and CDR2 YYNGEE. The CDR3 length is 14 residues. V lost 3 bases and J lost 2; bases outside the gene matches: 2. CDR3 loop: CASSADRAGNTIYF. CDR3 bases: TGTGCCAGCAGCGCCGACAGGGCTGGAAACACCATATATTTT.

The J gene is TRBJ2-7, the V gene TRBV2; 9 bases align to TRBD1. CDR1 is SNHLY and CDR2 is FYNNEI in the germline V gene. The CDR3 sequence is 16 residues long. The V and J ends lost 5 bases and 0 bases, in that order; junction bases with no gene match: 8. CDR3 nucleotides: TGTGCCAGCAGTTTTACAGGGGGCCCAAGCTCCTACGAGCAGTACTTC. It is translated as CASSFTGGPSSYEQYF.

Only one count was recorded for this clone. This chain's CDR3 is CASSIDVDSFNSPLHF. The CDR3 nucleotides read TGTGCCAGTAGTATAGACGTGGACAGCTTCAATTCACCCCTCCACTTT. V gene TRBV19 combines with J gene TRBJ1-6, with a tentative D call TRBD1 (6 bases). The CDR3 has 16 residues. The V and J ends lost 0 bases and 7 bases respectively, with 13 bases between them. The germline gives CDR1 LNHDA, CDR2 SQIVND (reference sequence).

This chain joins TRBV4-3 and TRBJ2-7; D remains ambiguous. CDR1 is LGHNA, CDR2 YSLEER, per germline. Trimming shortened V by 0 bases and J by 2 bases, and 11 bases separated the two germline ends. The CDR3 runs to 15 residues. The CDR3 here is CASSQESHAPYEQYF. CDR3 sequence (DNA): TGCGCCAGCAGCCAAGAGTCACACGCACCCTACGAGCAGTACTTC.

The count of this clone is one. This rearrangement joins TRBV4-3 to TRBJ2-7; 7 positions match TRBD2. Germline V gene lookup returns CDR1 LGHNA and CDR2 YSLEER. The CDR3 consists of 18 residues. V was pared by 1 base and J by 2 bases, with 14 bases of the junction left unmatched. CDR3 amino acids: CASSQASLGAGVTYEQYF. As DNA, the CDR3 is TGCGCCAGCAGCCAAGCCTCCTTAGGGGCGGGGGTAACCTACGAGCAGTACTTC.

The rearrangement joins TRBV28 to TRBJ2-2; tentatively, D is TRBD2 (6 bases). The CDR3 is 13 amino acids. Germline CDR1 and CDR2: MDHEN and SYDVKM. V lost 8 bases and J 4 bases, leaving 11 bases between the germline ends. The DNA for the CDR3 is TGTGCCAGCGGAGGGTGGATCACCGGGGAGCTGTTTTTT. This translates into CASGGWITGELFF.

The chain employs TRBV28 and TRBJ2-7, with 8 positions matching TRBD1. This CDR3 region has 14 residues. V was clipped by 4 bases and J by 5 bases; unmatched bases: 7. CDR1 and CDR2 from the germline V gene are MDHEN and SYDVKM. CDR3 nucleotide sequence: TGTGCCAGCAGTTCCTCGGACAGGGTCCACGAGCAGTACTTC. Translated: CASSSSDRVHEQYF.

The J gene is TRBJ2-1, the V gene TRBV5-1, with 7 bases aligning to TRBD1. V shed 5 bases and J 6 bases; nucleotides not matched to a gene: 8. The CDR3 totals 14 residues. Germline V CDR1 and CDR2: SGHRS, YFSETQ. The CDR3 region is CASSGQVNSNEQFF. The CDR3 bases are TGCGCCAGCAGTGGACAGGTGAACTCCAATGAGCAGTTCTTC.

The chain carries TRBV29-1 and TRBJ1-2; possible D gene TRBD1, 5 bases. Germline CDR1 and CDR2: SQVTM and ANQGSEA. Deletions cut 7 bases from V and 5 bases from J, with 11 bases between. This CDR3 spans 11 amino acids. Here the CDR3 reads CSAPDSYGYTF. The CDR3 DNA reads as TGCAGCGCGCCCGACAGTTATGGCTACACCTTC.

This chain uses TRBV12-3 or TRBV12-4 with TRBJ2-1; D gene unclear. Trimming took off 2 bases at V and 6 bases at J, with 5 bases between the two ends. The CDR3 length is 12 residues. This chain's CDR3 is CASSLLFNEQFF. In nucleotides, the CDR3 is TGTGCCAGCAGTTTACTCTTCAATGAGCAGTTCTTC.

The rearrangement links TRBV15 to TRBJ2-1, with TRBD1 matching 9 bases. Germline V gene lookup returns CDR1 LNHNV and CDR2 YYDKDF (reference sequence). The CDR3 is 16 amino acids. V was pared by 5 bases and J by 8 bases, with 13 bases of the junction left unmatched. CDR3 coding DNA: TGTGCCACCAGCTCCTCTAGGGGACAGGGTTTTGATGAGCAGTTCTTC. Its protein product is CATSSSRGQGFDEQFF.

The chain recombines TRBV27 with TRBJ1-5, with 7 bases that match TRBD1. This CDR3 has 15 amino acids. Germline CDR1 and CDR2: MNHEY and SMNVEV (reference sequence). V was pared by 5 bases and J by 3 bases, with 7 bases of the junction left unmatched. CDR3 DNA: TGTGCCAGCAGTACACAGGGACAGTTCAATCAGCCCCAGCATTTT. This sequence encodes CASSTQGQFNQPQHF.

The chain carries TRBV4-3 and TRBJ2-3; maybe TRBD2 (5 bases). The V gene's germline CDR1 is LGHNA and CDR2 YSLEER. This CDR3 is 13 amino acids long. V was shortened by 0 bases and J by 9 bases, with 10 bases between the two germline ends. The CDR3 nucleotides are TGCGCCAGCAGCCAAGATGTCGGGATAACGCAGTATTTT. Its protein is CASSQDVGITQYF.

The chain uses TRBV5-1 and TRBJ2-2, with 13 bases matching TRBD2. Germline assignment: CDR1 SGHRS and CDR2 YFSETQ. Trimming removed 6 bases from V and 3 bases from J; junction bases left unmatched: 2. This CDR3 spans 15 amino acids. Here the CDR3 DNA reads TGCGCCAGCATCGGACTAGCGGGAGACACCGGGGAGCTGTTTTTT. This encodes CASIGLAGDTGELFF. Looking up the rest from reference TRBV5-1 and TRBJ2-2 gives the full variable domain: KAGVTQTPRYLIKTRGQQVTLSCSPISGHRSVSWYQQTPGQGLQFLFEYFSETQRNKGNFPGRFSGRQFSNSRSEMNVSTLELGDSALYLCASIGLAGDTGELFFGEGSRLTVL.

This rearrangement joins TRBV4-1 to TRBJ1-1; 9 bases align to TRBD1. The junction had 7 bases not matched to a gene; V was cut back by 6 bases and J by 5 bases. Per the germline V gene, CDR1 is MGHRA and CDR2 is YSYEKL. The CDR3 has 14 amino acids. The CDR3 DNA sequence: TGCGCCAGCAGATCTACCGACAGGGGGACTGAAGCTTTCTTT. It yields the protein CASRSTDRGTEAFF.

This clone was detected a few times. The V and J genes are TRBV30 and TRBJ2-5; 10 nucleotides align to TRBD2. Trimming removed 1 base from V and 4 bases from J; junction bases left unmatched: 6. This CDR3 contains 15 residues. Looked up from germline, CDR1 is GTSNPN and CDR2 is SVGIG (reference sequence). DNA for the CDR3: TGTGCCTGGAGTGGGAGCGGGGGGGCAGTAGAGACCCAGTACTTC. The encoded protein is CAWSGSGGAVETQYF.

The rearrangement links TRBV18 to TRBJ2-1, with TRBD2 matching over 8 bases. This CDR3 region has 19 residues. Germline trimming cut 0 bases from V and 0 bases from J; bases unmatched to any gene: 10. Per germline, CDR1 KGHSH and CDR2 LQKENI. Written as DNA, the CDR3 is TGTGCCAGCTCACCACCGGGGGGTTTAGCGGGAAGCTCCTACAATGAGCAGTTCTTC. Translating gives CASSPPGGLAGSSYNEQFF.

The chain's CDR3 is CAISESQRTESGSGQETQYF. CDR3 nucleotide sequence: TGTGCCATCAGTGAGTCTCAGAGGACAGAAAGCGGGAGTGGCCAAGAGACCCAGTACTTC. This rearrangement joins TRBV10-3 to TRBJ2-5; 8 positions agree with TRBD2. Germline CDR1 ENHRY, CDR2 SYGVKD. V dropped 0 bases and J dropped 1; count of bases not matched to a gene: 16. This CDR3 region has 20 residues.

The genes are TRBV12-3 or TRBV12-4 and TRBJ1-4, with D possibly TRBD1 on 5 matching bases. The CDR3 consists of 11 residues. Here the CDR3 reads CGAGIGEKLFF. The CDR3 DNA is TGTGGGGCAGGGATAGGGGAAAAACTGTTTTTT.

The chain is built from TRBV4-3 and TRBJ2-5; 9 positions match TRBD2. CDR1 and CDR2 (germline): LGHNA, YSLEER. V shed 3 bases and J 4 bases; nucleotides not matched to a gene: 3. The CDR3 is made up of 14 amino acids. The CDR3 region is CASSQGLAGETQYF. CDR3 nucleotides: TGCGCCAGCAGCCAGGGACTAGCAGGAGAGACCCAGTACTTC.